These 19 T cell receptor beta chains were all obtained from the same sample, sequenced in a study of blood T cell repertoires in COVID-19. TCRdb's copy holds only in-frame clones and misses some; the assay was immunoSEQ multiplex PCR. The sample carries roughly 380,000 clones, about 85% recorded once. Sequencing used peripheral blood. These receptors all stem from a woman in her late teens or twenties with acute or convalescent COVID-19.

A few counts support this clone. This chain links TRBV5-1 with TRBJ2-7, with 8 positions matching TRBD1. With 0 bases clipped from V and 0 bases from J, the junction kept 2 bases outside the gene matches. There are 15 residues in the CDR3. Germline values: CDR1 SGHRS, CDR2 YFSETQ. The CDR3 loop is CASSLDTGGSYEQYF. The CDR3 DNA reads TGCGCCAGCAGCTTGGATACAGGGGGCTCCTACGAGCAGTACTTC.

The rearrangement uses TRBV3-1 (or the pseudogene TRBV3-2) and TRBJ2-4; TRBD1 agrees at 7 bases. J was trimmed by 6 bases and V by 4 bases; bases with no gene match: 12. This CDR3 has 16 residues. CDR1 is LGHDT and CDR2 is YNNKEL in the germline V gene (reference sequence). DNA of the CDR3: TGTGCCAGCAGCCTAGAACCCGCGACAGGGAGAAACATTCAGTACTTC. It encodes CASSLEPATGRNIQYF.

This chain joins TRBV11-2 and TRBJ1-2, with a weak D call TRBD1 (5 bases). With 3 bases removed from V and 0 bases from J, the gap between germline ends came to 8 bases. Germline lookup yields CDR1 SGHAT and CDR2 FQNNGV. The CDR3 consists of 14 residues. The CDR3: CASSFTTANYGYTF. The CDR3 coding sequence is TGTGCCAGCAGCTTCACGACAGCTAACTATGGCTACACCTTC.

The genes are TRBV28 and TRBJ1-1; TRBD1 aligns across 8 bases. The V segment lost 5 bases and the J segment 4 bases; nucleotides outside the gene matches: 6. The CDR3 spans 14 residues. Germline-derived CDR1 and CDR2 are MDHEN and SYDVKM. The CDR3 is CASSVYRGSTEAFF. The CDR3 nucleotides read TGTGCCAGCAGTGTCTACAGGGGGAGCACTGAAGCTTTCTTT.

The chain couples TRBV6-5 to TRBJ1-2; 7 bases agree with TRBD1. This CDR3 contains 15 residues. J was trimmed by 4 bases and V by 6 bases; bases with no gene match: 11. Per germline, CDR1 MNHEY and CDR2 SVGAGI. The CDR3 DNA reads TGTGCCAGCAGCCAAGAGGGGGCGCGGAGCTATGGCTACACCTTC. It yields the protein CASSQEGARSYGYTF.

The chain joins TRBV9 to TRBJ1-2, with 7 positions matching TRBD1. This CDR3 spans 15 amino acids. Germline CDR1 is SGDLS and CDR2 is YYNGEE. The junction had 10 bases not matched to a gene; V was cut back by 4 bases and J by 4 bases. CDR3 loop: CASSSRQGSTYGYTF. The CDR3 DNA sequence: TGTGCCAGCAGCTCCCGACAGGGCTCCACCTATGGCTACACCTTC.

V is TRBV28 and J is TRBJ2-3, with a weak D call TRBD1 (5 bases). With 6 bases removed from V and 7 bases from J, the gap between germline ends came to 26 bases. Germline CDR1 MDHEN, CDR2 SYDVKM. The CDR3 consists of 17 residues. The CDR3 DNA is TGTGCCAGCAGATATAGATTTGAACAGGAATTTGAGAATACGCAGTATTTT. Its protein product is CASRYRFEQEFENTQYF. The complete variable domain, with remaining parts taken from reference TRBV28 and TRBJ2-3, reads DVKVTQSSRYLVKRTGEKVFLECVQDMDHENMFWYRQDPGLGLRLIYFSYDVKMKEKGDIPEGYSVSREKKERFSLILESASTNQTSMYLCASRYRFEQEFENTQYFGPGTRLTVL.

The CDR3 DNA is TGCAGCGTTGTCAGGGGGAACTATGGCTACACCTTC. This gives the protein CSVVRGNYGYTF. V is TRBV29-1 and J is TRBJ1-2; 7 positions match TRBD1. Trimming at V came to 4 bases and at J to 2 bases, leaving 1 base not matched to a gene. CDR3 length: 12 amino acids. CDR1 is SQVTM and CDR2 is ANQGSEA in the germline V gene.

This chain joins TRBV29-1 and TRBJ1-5, with TRBD1 as a possible D gene (5 bases). The CDR3 has 13 residues. CDR1 is SQVTM and CDR2 is ANQGSEA in the germline V gene. V lost 3 bases, J lost 2 bases, and 8 bases lay in between. In nucleotides, the CDR3 is TGCAGCGTTGAGCAGGGCGGCAATCAGCCCCAGCATTTT. Protein product: CSVEQGGNQPQHF.

DNA for the CDR3: TGTGCCAGCAGGATTACAGGGGGCGGTAACACTGAAGCTTTCTTT. It encodes CASRITGGGNTEAFF. V is TRBV6-5 and J is TRBJ1-1, with 9 bases matching TRBD1. The CDR3 has 15 amino acids. CDR1 MNHEY and CDR2 SVGAGI come from the germline V gene. V was pared by 6 bases and J by 2 bases, with 7 bases of the junction left unmatched.

The chain links TRBV19 to TRBJ1-1; D is possibly TRBD1 (6 bases). CDR1 is LNHDA, CDR2 SQIVND, per germline (reference sequence). The V end lost 11 bases, the J end lost 6 bases, and 10 bases lay between the germline ends. The CDR3 covers 10 residues. CDR3 region: CAAGVPEAFF. CDR3 in DNA: TGTGCCGCAGGGGTCCCTGAAGCTTTCTTT.

CDR3 sequence: CASSETPVRVPTYEQYF. CDR3 nucleotides: TGTGCCAGCAGTGAAACCCCCGTGCGCGTCCCTACCTACGAGCAGTACTTC. The chain joins TRBV2 to TRBJ2-7, with D hard to call. CDR1 is SNHLY, CDR2 FYNNEI, per germline. V lost 2 bases and J 2 bases, leaving 19 bases between the germline ends. The CDR3 is 17 residues long.

The chain is built from TRBV6-5 and TRBJ1-1; no definite D call. V was pared by 2 bases and J by 1 base, with 5 bases between. The CDR3 is made up of 13 amino acids. Germline V CDR1 and CDR2: MNHEY, SVGAGI. This CDR3 is CASSYLRNTEAFF. The CDR3, as DNA: TGTGCCAGCAGTTACCTCAGGAACACTGAAGCTTTCTTT.

In this sample, this clone turned up once. V gene TRBV6-5 combines with J gene TRBJ1-6; D not resolved. This CDR3 contains 13 residues. The V gene lost 7 bases and the J gene lost 10 bases, with 14 bases spanning the gap. Per germline, CDR1 MNHEY and CDR2 SVGAGI. CDR3 in amino acids: CASTPGGGSPLHF. Written as DNA, the CDR3 is TGTGCCAGCACCCCAGGTGGCGGGTCACCCCTCCACTTT.

The CDR3 reads CASSLDTGTSEQFF. DNA for the CDR3: TGCGCCAGCAGCTTGGACACAGGGACTAGTGAGCAGTTCTTC. The chain uses TRBV5-1 and TRBJ2-1, with 8 bases matching TRBD2. With V trimmed by 0 bases and J by 9 bases, 5 bases remained unmatched. CDR1 SGHRS and CDR2 YFSETQ come from the germline V gene. This CDR3 has 14 residues. Combining the CDR3 with reference TRBV5-1 and TRBJ2-1 gives the whole variable domain KAGVTQTPRYLIKTRGQQVTLSCSPISGHRSVSWYQQTPGQGLQFLFEYFSETQRNKGNFPGRFSGRQFSNSRSEMNVSTLELGDSALYLCASSLDTGTSEQFFGPGTRLTVL.

This clone was seen just once. The V and J genes are TRBV6-5 and TRBJ2-7, with 9 bases aligning to TRBD2. Trimming cost V 11 bases and J 4 bases; bases outside gene matches: 6. This CDR3 has 12 residues. Germline loops: CDR1 MNHEY, CDR2 SVGAGI. CDR3 sequence reads: CAGREGEYEQYF. CDR3 nucleotides: TGTGCCGGGCGGGAGGGAGAGTACGAGCAGTACTTC.

The chain has TRBV5-1 and TRBJ2-7; tentative D call: TRBD2 (7 bases). Germline loops: CDR1 SGHRS, CDR2 YFSETQ. This CDR3 spans 16 amino acids. V was shortened by 0 bases and J by 5 bases, with 18 bases between the two germline ends. The CDR3, as DNA: TGCGCCAGCAGCTTGGAAGTGATGGGAGGGGGAGACGAGCAGTACTTC. Protein: CASSLEVMGGGDEQYF.

The chain employs TRBV18 and TRBJ1-1; 10 positions agree with TRBD1. Unmatched junction bases numbered 5, after V lost 2 bases and J lost 11 bases. Germline CDR1 and CDR2: KGHSH and LQKENI. CDR3 length equals 13 residues. DNA for the CDR3: TGTGCCAGCTCACCAGAGGGACAGGGGAAGGCTTTCTTT. As protein: CASSPEGQGKAFF.

The V and J genes are TRBV9 and TRBJ1-2, with TRBD1 matching over 8 bases. This CDR3 region has 16 residues. Trimming cost V 4 bases and J 7 bases; bases outside gene matches: 15. Germline-derived CDR1 and CDR2 are SGDLS and YYNGEE. The CDR3 is CASSPTSLDREGGYTF. The CDR3 coding sequence is TGTGCCAGCAGCCCCACCTCCTTGGACAGGGAAGGTGGCTACACCTTC. Full variable domain (remainder filled in from reference TRBV9 and TRBJ1-2): DSGVTQTPKHLITATGQRVTLRCSPRSGDLSVYWYQQSLDQGLQFLIQYYNGEERAKGNILERFSAQQFPDLHSELNLSSLELGDSALYFCASSPTSLDREGGYTFGSGTRLTVV.